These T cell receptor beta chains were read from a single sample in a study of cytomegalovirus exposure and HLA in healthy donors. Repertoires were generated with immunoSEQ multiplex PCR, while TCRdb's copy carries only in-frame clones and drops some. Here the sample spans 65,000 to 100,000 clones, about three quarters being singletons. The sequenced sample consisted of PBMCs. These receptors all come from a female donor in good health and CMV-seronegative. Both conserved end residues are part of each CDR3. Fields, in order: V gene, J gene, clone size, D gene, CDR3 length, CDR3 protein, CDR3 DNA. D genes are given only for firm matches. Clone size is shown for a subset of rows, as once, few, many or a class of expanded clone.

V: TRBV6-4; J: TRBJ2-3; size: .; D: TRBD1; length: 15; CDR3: CASSDRQGETDTQYF; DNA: TGTGCCAGCAGTGACCGACAGGGCGAGACAGATACGCAGTATTTT
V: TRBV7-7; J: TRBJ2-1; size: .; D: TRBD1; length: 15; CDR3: CASSLALGQGYEQFF; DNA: TGTGCTAGCAGCTTAGCCTTGGGACAGGGCTATGAGCAGTTCTTC
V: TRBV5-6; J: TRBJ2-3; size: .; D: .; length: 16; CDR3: CASSLGPPTGADTQYF; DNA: TGTGCCAGCAGCCTAGGACCTCCCACGGGGGCAGATACGCAGTATTTT
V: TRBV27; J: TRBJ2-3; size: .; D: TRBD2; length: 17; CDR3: CASSRPALAGSTDTQYF; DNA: TGTGCCAGCAGTCGCCCGGCCCTAGCGGGTAGCACAGATACGCAGTATTTT
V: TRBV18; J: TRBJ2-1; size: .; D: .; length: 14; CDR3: CASSPQGSYNEQFF; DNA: TGTGCCAGCTCACCGCAGGGCTCCTACAATGAGCAGTTCTTC
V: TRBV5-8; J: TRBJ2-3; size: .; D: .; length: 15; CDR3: CASSLAWEGTDTQYF; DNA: TGTGCCAGCAGCCTAGCGTGGGAAGGAACAGATACGCAGTATTTT
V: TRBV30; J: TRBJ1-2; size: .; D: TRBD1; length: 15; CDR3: CAWSLGTGINYGYTF; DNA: TGTGCCTGGAGTTTAGGGACAGGGATTAACTATGGCTACACCTTC
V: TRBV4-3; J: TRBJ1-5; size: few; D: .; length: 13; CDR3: CASSQDREQPQHF; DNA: TGCGCCAGCAGCCAAGACAGGGAACAGCCCCAGCATTTT
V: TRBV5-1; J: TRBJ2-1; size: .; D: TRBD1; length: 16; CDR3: CASSGSGDRAKGEQFF; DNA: TGCGCCAGCAGCGGGTCGGGGGACAGGGCCAAGGGTGAGCAGTTCTTC
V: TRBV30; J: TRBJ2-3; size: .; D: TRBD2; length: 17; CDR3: CAWSGPGPAGGPDTQYF; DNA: TGTGCCTGGAGTGGCCCCGGGCCAGCGGGGGGGCCAGATACGCAGTATTTT
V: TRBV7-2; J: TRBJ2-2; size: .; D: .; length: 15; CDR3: CASSLAQLNTGELFF; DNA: TGTGCCAGCAGCTTAGCACAGTTGAACACCGGGGAGCTGTTTTTT
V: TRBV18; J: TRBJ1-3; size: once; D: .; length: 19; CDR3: CASSRAAGAYTPSGNTIYF; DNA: TGTGCCAGCTCCCGCGCGGCAGGGGCCTATACCCCCTCTGGAAACACCATATATTTT
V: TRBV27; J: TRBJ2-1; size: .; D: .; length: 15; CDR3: CASSYYGNEGDEQFF; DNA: TGTGCCAGCAGTTATTACGGCAACGAGGGGGATGAGCAGTTCTTC